The 20 T cell receptor beta chains below were found in one sample sequenced in a study of shared T cell receptors in the human thymus. Clones were read by immunoSEQ multiplex PCR, and TCRdb kept only the in-frame ones, dropping some. The sample carries about 730,000 clones, around 85% recorded once. These same data were also listed under a study on human thymus T cells.

Specimen: thymocytes. Source of these receptors: a girl less than two years old with a congenital heart defect.

V usage is TRBV7-2 and J usage is TRBJ1-1; no firm D call. V was trimmed by 1 base and J by 4 bases, leaving 13 bases between them. Germline CDR1 reads SGHTA; CDR2 reads FQGNSA. This CDR3 is 15 amino acids long. CDR3 sequence (DNA): TGTGCCAGCAGCTTAGGTCCAGGAGGATTCACTGAAGCTTTCTTT. Translation: CASSLGPGGFTEAFF.

The CDR3: CASSKLPREQFF. CDR3 coding DNA: TGTGCCAGCAGCAAATTACCCAGGGAGCAGTTCTTC. V gene TRBV5-6 combines with J gene TRBJ2-1; D unclear. Germline V gene lookup returns CDR1 SGHDT and CDR2 YYEEEE. Between the trimmed V and J ends, which lost 4 bases and 10 bases, there was a span of 12 bases. The CDR3 is 12 residues long.

The J gene is TRBJ1-4, the V gene TRBV2; a weak D match, TRBD1 (6 bases). The CDR3 is 16 amino acids. Germline lookup yields CDR1 SNHLY and CDR2 FYNNEI. The V end lost 6 bases, the J end lost 5 bases, and 19 bases lay between the germline ends. CDR3 nucleotides: TGTGCCAGCAGGGAAACCGCAGGGGCTACGAATGAAAAACTGTTTTTT. Amino acid sequence: CASRETAGATNEKLFF.

With respect to this clone: Relative to the germline gene, one junction end is altered; a read error may explain this. The chain is built from TRBV4-3 and TRBJ2-3; 9 bases are a match to TRBD2. CDR1 LGHNA and CDR2 YSLEER come from the germline V gene. The CDR3 is 12 residues long. CDR3 in DNA: TGCGCCAGCAGCCAAGAGCGGGGGGGGGTATTTTGG. Its protein product is CASSQERGGVFW.

Of note for this clone: The identical CDR3 is also encoded by other nucleotide sequences in the sample. The chain combines TRBV9 with TRBJ1-2; D not certain. CDR3 length: 13 amino acids. In germline, CDR1 is SGDLS, CDR2 YYNGEE. Between the trimmed V and J ends, which lost 2 bases and 0 bases, there was a span of 5 bases. The CDR3, as DNA: TGTGCCAGCAGCGTCTCGGCTAACTATGGCTACACCTTC. Protein: CASSVSANYGYTF.

The V call is TRBV15, the J call TRBJ2-7; no reliable D call. Germline loops: CDR1 LNHNV, CDR2 YYDKDF (reference sequence). Trimming shortened V by 8 bases and J by 1 base, and 12 bases separated the two germline ends. The CDR3 spans 13 residues. The CDR3 nucleotides read TGTGCCACCGGCAAGCAGGATTCCTACGAGCAGTACTTC. Protein: CATGKQDSYEQYF.

The count of this clone is one. This rearrangement joins TRBV23-1 to TRBJ1-2, with 8 bases fitting TRBD1. TRBV23-1 is assigned to the ORF class and has an uncertain function. This CDR3 spans 16 amino acids. V shed 4 bases, J shed 7 bases, and the junction held 14 bases outside the gene matches. The CDR3 nucleotides are TGCGCCAGCAGTCGAGGGTCGGACAGGGTTGTTCCTGGCTACACCTTC. Translation gives CASSRGSDRVVPGYTF.

A few counts support this clone. CDR3 residues: CASSYNRGQMIVEAFF. CDR3 coding DNA: TGTGCCAGCAGCTATAATAGGGGCCAGATGATCGTTGAAGCTTTCTTT. This sequence joins TRBV5-6 and TRBJ1-1; possible D gene TRBD1, 5 bases. The germline CDR1 and CDR2 sequences are SGHDT and YYEEEE. The V end lost 3 bases, the J end lost 7 bases, and 22 bases lay between the germline ends. The CDR3 has 16 amino acids.

A few counts support this clone. The chain couples TRBV6-5 to TRBJ2-2; tentative D call: TRBD2 (6 bases). Between the trimmed V and J ends, which lost 9 bases and 6 bases, there was a span of 11 bases. The germline CDR1 and CDR2 sequences are MNHEY and SVGAGI. CDR3 length: 12 residues. The CDR3 sequence is CASSGRPGELFF. DNA for the CDR3: TGTGCCAGTAGCGGCCGCCCCGGGGAGCTGTTTTTT.

This clone has just a few counts. The same CDR3 can be traced to other DNA sequences in this sample. V and J are TRBV5-1 and TRBJ1-5, with D uncertain. V dropped 4 bases and J dropped 4 bases, with 12 bases sitting between them. This CDR3 comprises 14 residues. Germline CDR1 reads SGHRS; CDR2 reads YFSETQ. The CDR3 spells CASSRGGGNQPQHF. The CDR3 DNA sequence: TGCGCCAGCAGCCGGGGAGGAGGGAATCAGCCCCAGCATTTT. Variable domain in full (rest from reference TRBV5-1 and TRBJ1-5): KAGVTQTPRYLIKTRGQQVTLSCSPISGHRSVSWYQQTPGQGLQFLFEYFSETQRNKGNFPGRFSGRQFSNSRSEMNVSTLELGDSALYLCASSRGGGNQPQHFGDGTRLSIL.

The chain uses TRBV9 and TRBJ2-2, with 8 bases identical to TRBD2. The CDR3 consists of 16 residues. Germline CDR1 is SGDLS and CDR2 is YYNGEE. The V and J ends lost 8 bases and 1 base, in that order; junction bases with no gene match: 10. The CDR3: CASTCAGGRNTGELFF. In DNA, the CDR3 is TGTGCCAGTACCTGTGCGGGGGGCCGGAACACCGGGGAGCTGTTTTTT.

This chain links TRBV2 with TRBJ1-6; D unresolved. Trimming took 1 base from V and 6 from J, leaving 7 bases between them. Germline V gene sequence: CDR1 SNHLY, CDR2 FYNNEI. The CDR3 is made up of 14 amino acids. CDR3 DNA: TGTGCCAGCAGTGAAGGCTTTAGTAATTCACCCCTCCACTTT. Protein: CASSEGFSNSPLHF.

The chain recombines TRBV5-8 with TRBJ2-2; D might be TRBD2 (7 bases). Per the germline V gene, CDR1 is SGHTS and CDR2 is YDEGEE. This CDR3 contains 17 residues. The V end was cut by 6 bases, the J end by 8 bases, with 26 bases between. The CDR3 region is CASKSWGGGLNAGELFF. The DNA of the CDR3 is TGTGCCAGCAAGTCGTGGGGAGGGGGACTCAATGCAGGGGAGCTGTTTTTT.

This clone was counted only a few times. The chain couples TRBV6-5 to TRBJ1-4, with TRBD1 matching 7 bases. The CDR3 is 14 amino acids. CDR1 is MNHEY and CDR2 is SVGAGI in the germline V gene. The J segment lost 5 bases and the V segment lost 4 bases, leaving 4 bases of the junction unmatched. DNA of the CDR3: TGTGCCAGCAGTTCGCCGGGACAGAATGAAAAACTGTTTTTT. It codes for CASSSPGQNEKLFF.

This clone is a singleton in its sample. The chain has TRBV14 and TRBJ1-6; no clear D gene. Per germline, CDR1 SGHDN and CDR2 FVKESK. V lost 2 bases and J lost 6, with 11 bases in between. The CDR3 length is 15 residues. CDR3 nucleotide sequence: TGTGCCAGCAGCCAAACAGACTATCTTAATTCACCCCTCCACTTT. Amino acid sequence: CASSQTDYLNSPLHF.

This clone was picked up a small number of times. The rearrangement joins TRBV28 to TRBJ2-7; 7 bases fit TRBD1. The CDR3 totals 13 residues. The V gene's germline CDR1 is MDHEN and CDR2 SYDVKM. Losses at the gene ends were 6 bases for V and 5 bases for J; bases not matched to a gene: 7. CDR3: CASSWTGPNEQYF. CDR3 DNA sequence: TGTGCCAGCAGCTGGACAGGCCCCAACGAGCAGTACTTC.

The V gene is TRBV2, the J gene TRBJ1-4, with D unresolved. Germline loops: CDR1 SNHLY, CDR2 FYNNEI. The CDR3 sequence is 15 residues long. Trimming pared 3 bases from V and 0 bases from J, leaving 8 bases between. CDR3 sequence reads: CASSDYSSTNEKLFF. CDR3 bases: TGTGCCAGCAGTGATTATAGCTCAACTAATGAAAAACTGTTTTTT.

The chain links TRBV6-5 to TRBJ1-2; TRBD1 might be the D (5 bases). CDR1 and CDR2 (germline): MNHEY, SVGAGI. The CDR3 extends over 13 amino acids. The germline V and J ends were trimmed by 8 bases and 4 bases, with 14 bases remaining between them. The CDR3 protein is CASFDRQSYGYTF. The DNA of the CDR3 is TGTGCCAGCTTCGACCGACAGAGCTATGGCTACACCTTC.

The chain joins TRBV4-1 to TRBJ1-1; D possibly corresponds to TRBD1 (6 bases). The CDR3 totals 15 residues. CDR1 is MGHRA, CDR2 YSYEKL, per germline. V dropped 1 base and J dropped 6 bases, with 15 bases sitting between them. The CDR3 DNA is TGCGCCAGCAGCCAAGGAAGCAGGGGAAGGCCTGAAGCTTTCTTT. It is translated as CASSQGSRGRPEAFF.

The rearrangement uses TRBV6-5 and TRBJ1-2; tentatively, D is TRBD1 (6 bases). CDR1 is MNHEY, CDR2 SVGAGI, per germline. V lost 2 bases to trimming and J lost 4 bases, with 11 bases between them. The CDR3 extends over 14 amino acids. The CDR3 loop is CASSYQGTPYGYTF. The DNA for the CDR3 is TGTGCCAGCAGTTACCAGGGGACGCCCTATGGCTACACCTTC.